These 26 T cell receptor beta chains came from one sample sequenced in a study of T cell responses to AZD1222 COVID-19 vaccine. Produced via immunoSEQ multiplex PCR; TCRdb's table is partial and in-frame only. The sample comprises about 150,000 clones, 90% to 95% of which are singletons, and 1.3% rests with the top ten. The sample here was peripheral blood, taken on day 0 of AZD1222 vaccination. The receptors were gathered from an adult in good health.

V and J are TRBV7-2 and TRBJ2-1, with D maybe TRBD1 (5 bases). This CDR3 contains 14 residues. The germline V gene has CDR1 SGHTA and CDR2 FQGNSA. V was clipped by 4 bases and J by 6 bases, with 13 bases between them. This CDR3 reads CASSSHLRGNEQFF. The CDR3 DNA reads TGTGCCAGCAGCTCCCACCTAAGGGGCAATGAGCAGTTCTTC. Complete variable domain (other parts from reference TRBV7-2 and TRBJ2-1): GAGVSQSPSNKVTEKGKDVELRCDPISGHTALYWYRQSLGQGLEFLIYFQGNSAPDKSGLPSDRFSAERTGGSVSTLTIQRTQQEDSAVYLCASSSHLRGNEQFFGPGTRLTVL.

This chain uses TRBV6-1 with TRBJ1-2, with a possible D match to TRBD1 (5 bases). V lost 1 base and J 0 bases, leaving 6 bases between the germline ends. This CDR3 region has 14 residues. Germline V gene sequence: CDR1 MNHNS, CDR2 SASEGT. CDR3 residues: CASSEVTANYGYTF. In DNA, the CDR3 is TGTGCCAGCAGTGAAGTGACAGCTAACTATGGCTACACCTTC.

The chain links TRBV11-3 to TRBJ2-2, with D tentatively TRBD2 (6 bases). Trimming cost V 2 bases and J 3 bases, with 13 bases left between them. The CDR3 is 16 amino acids. Germline V lookup: CDR1 SGHNT, CDR2 YENEEA. CDR3 in amino acids: CASSLTFASDTGELFF. DNA of the CDR3: TGTGCCAGCAGCTTAACGTTCGCTAGCGACACCGGGGAGCTGTTTTTT.

The chain joins TRBV7-2 to TRBJ2-7, with 13 bases matching TRBD2. The CDR3 has 15 amino acids. Germline CDR1 reads SGHTA; CDR2 reads FQGNSA. J gave up 2 bases and V 6 bases, and 4 bases lay outside the gene matches. Written as DNA, the CDR3 is TGTGCCAGCAGTCAACTAGCGGGAGGGCCCTACGAGCAGTACGTC. Its translation: CASSQLAGGPYEQYV.

The gene calls are TRBV28 and TRBJ1-2, with TRBD1 identical over 7 bases. Germline V gives CDR1 MDHEN, CDR2 SYDVKM. The CDR3 is 14 amino acids. V lost 3 bases and J lost 3; bases outside the gene matches: 4. The CDR3 reads CASSLDRWDYGYTF. Written as DNA, the CDR3 is TGTGCCAGCAGTTTGGACAGGTGGGACTATGGCTACACCTTC.

This chain uses TRBV27 with TRBJ2-2, with 8 bases matching TRBD2. The V gene's germline CDR1 is MNHEY and CDR2 SMNVEV (reference sequence). This CDR3 comprises 15 residues. With 3 bases clipped from V and 5 bases from J, the junction kept 5 bases outside the gene matches. The CDR3 loop reads CASSLIAGRTGELFF. In nucleotides, the CDR3 is TGTGCCAGCAGTTTGATAGCGGGAAGGACCGGGGAGCTGTTTTTT.

The gene calls are TRBV7-9 and TRBJ1-2, with D uncertain. Per the germline V gene, CDR1 is SEHNR and CDR2 is FQNEAQ (reference sequence). The V and J ends lost 1 base and 2 bases respectively, with 8 bases between them. The CDR3 extends over 14 amino acids. The CDR3: CASSLDILNYGYTF. The DNA of the CDR3 is TGTGCCAGCAGCTTAGACATCCTGAACTATGGCTACACCTTC.

This clone showed up just once. This chain connects TRBV28 to TRBJ1-2; possibly TRBD1 for D (5 bases). Per the germline V gene, CDR1 is MDHEN and CDR2 is SYDVKM. V gave up 4 bases and J gave up 8 bases, with 20 bases separating them. This CDR3 is 15 amino acids long. CDR3 region: CASSSPGGQGYGYTF. CDR3 DNA: TGTGCCAGCAGTTCCCCCGGTGGGCAGGGTTACGGCTACACCTTC.

The chain couples TRBV6-2 or TRBV6-3 to TRBJ2-7; a possible D gene is TRBD2 (5 bases). Trimming shortened V by 2 bases and J by 2 bases, and 7 bases separated the two germline ends. Germline V gene lookup returns CDR1 MNHEY and CDR2 SVGEGT. The CDR3 covers 13 residues. In DNA, the CDR3 is TGTGCCAGCAGTTACGCGGGCGCCTACGAGCAGTACGTC. As protein: CASSYAGAYEQYV.

The chain couples TRBV6-5 to TRBJ2-5; the match to TRBD2 covers 7 bases. The germline CDR1 and CDR2 sequences are MNHEY and SVGAGI. The CDR3 runs 14 residues. The V gene end was trimmed by 4 bases and the J gene end by 5 bases; junction bases not matched to a gene: 7. The CDR3, as DNA: TGTGCCAGCAGTTTGGGGGAGGGCCCGGAGACCCAGTACTTC. Its protein is CASSLGEGPETQYF.

The chain is built from TRBV6-5 and TRBJ1-2, with TRBD1 identical over 7 bases. Germline V gene lookup returns CDR1 MNHEY and CDR2 SVGAGI. The ends lost 8 bases at V and 4 bases at J; junction bases unmatched: 10. This CDR3 is 14 amino acids long. CDR3 nucleotide sequence: TGTGCCAGCTGCCTTCAGGGGGGCAGCTATGGCTACACCTTC. Translation gives CASCLQGGSYGYTF.

This chain uses TRBV2 with TRBJ1-2, with a weak D call TRBD1 (5 bases). V lost 7 bases and J 8 bases, leaving 11 bases between the germline ends. This CDR3 spans 11 amino acids. Germline V gene data show CDR1 as SNHLY and CDR2 as FYNNEI. The chain's CDR3 is CASTGISGYTF. CDR3 nucleotide sequence: TGTGCCAGCACAGGGATAAGCGGCTACACCTTC. Full variable domain (missing parts from reference TRBV2 and TRBJ1-2): EPEVTQTPSHQVTQMGQEVILRCVPISNHLYFYWYRQILGQKVEFLVSFYNNEISEKSEIFDDQFSVERPDGSNFTLKIRSTKLEDSAMYFCASTGISGYTFGSGTRLTVV.

The chain couples TRBV5-6 to TRBJ2-7; D uncertain. Germline values: CDR1 SGHDT, CDR2 YYEEEE. CDR3 length equals 14 residues. Trimming removed 3 bases at V and 3 bases at J, with 13 bases between. As DNA, the CDR3 is TGTGCCAGCAGCTCGGGCCCTGCCGGCTACGAGCAGTACGTC. Amino acids: CASSSGPAGYEQYV.

The chain is built from TRBV6-6 and TRBJ1-1; D is unclear. Looked up from germline, CDR1 is MNHNY and CDR2 is SVGAGI (reference sequence). V lost 5 bases to trimming and J lost 5 bases, with 21 bases between them. This CDR3 spans 16 amino acids. This CDR3 reads CASSRGGLGSGTEAFF. CDR3 coding DNA: TGTGCCAGCAGTCGAGGAGGGCTGGGATCGGGGACTGAAGCTTTCTTT.

The chain couples TRBV7-9 to TRBJ2-5; D might be TRBD2 (5 bases). The CDR3 length is 15 residues. The V gene's germline CDR1 is SEHNR and CDR2 FQNEAQ (reference sequence). V lost 1 base to trimming and J lost 4 bases, with 13 bases between them. CDR3 coding DNA: TGTGCCAGCAGCTTAGTCCGTAGAGGAGGAGAGACCCAGTACTTC. Amino acid sequence: CASSLVRRGGETQYF.

About this clone: A junction end diverges from the germline sequence, so it may reflect a read error. The J gene is TRBJ1-6, the V gene TRBV9; TRBD1 agrees at 7 bases. CDR1 and CDR2 (germline): SGDLS, YYNGEE. The CDR3 totals 13 residues. CDR3 region: CASTGVNNSPLHF. CDR3 DNA sequence: TGTGCGAGCACAGGGGTTAATAATTCACCCCTCCACTTT.

This chain joins TRBV24-1 and TRBJ1-4; D possibly corresponds to TRBD1 (6 bases). Per germline, CDR1 KGHDR and CDR2 SFDVKD. This CDR3 has 14 residues. V lost 5 bases and J 7 bases, leaving 13 bases between the germline ends. The CDR3 DNA sequence: TGTGCCACCAGTGTCGGGGGCCTAGGTGAAAAACTGTTTTTT. Amino acids: CATSVGGLGEKLFF.

The chain is built from TRBV27 and TRBJ1-5; TRBD1 might be the D (6 bases). This CDR3 is 13 amino acids long. Germline lookup yields CDR1 MNHEY and CDR2 SMNVEV (reference sequence). The ends were cut back, 3 bases at V and 9 bases at J, with 12 bases in the middle. The CDR3 loop is CASSLTGTTPQHF. CDR3 DNA sequence: TGTGCCAGCAGTTTGACAGGAACTACGCCCCAGCATTTT.

This sequence joins TRBV11-3 and TRBJ2-7; D is uncertain. Germline CDR1 reads SGHNT; CDR2 reads YENEEA. V was clipped by 5 bases and J by 6 bases, with 20 bases between them. The CDR3 loop spans 15 amino acids. CDR3 amino acids: CASSPWAAKSGEQYV. CDR3 bases: TGTGCCAGCAGCCCATGGGCGGCCAAGTCTGGCGAGCAGTACGTC.

The chain is built from TRBV27 and TRBJ1-2; 10 nucleotides agree with TRBD1. The J segment lost 8 bases and the V segment lost 8 bases, leaving 11 bases of the junction unmatched. The CDR3 covers 14 residues. Germline V CDR1 and CDR2: MNHEY, SMNVEV (reference sequence). The CDR3 loop is CASRPRQGATGYTF. The DNA of the CDR3 is TGTGCCAGCCGACCGAGACAGGGGGCGACGGGCTACACCTTC.

The sample holds one count of this clone. The chain carries TRBV7-5 and TRBJ2-7; TRBD2, the D gene given by the table, was not confirmed from the DNA. TRBV7-5 counts as a pseudogene. CDR3 length: 18 amino acids. DNA of the CDR3: TGTGCCAGAAGCTTAGTGGGGAGAGCGGAACTAAGCTCCTACGAGCAGTACGTC. Its protein is CARSLVGRAELSSYEQYV.

The chain links TRBV19 to TRBJ1-5; D may be TRBD1 (5 bases). Trimming left V 10 bases short and J 1 base short, with 14 bases between. Germline V CDR1 and CDR2: LNHDA, SQIVND (reference sequence). The CDR3 runs to 14 residues. The CDR3 spells CATSDIVSNQPQHF. For the CDR3, the DNA is TGTGCCACCTCGGACATTGTAAGCAATCAGCCCCAGCATTTT.

The CDR3, as DNA: TGTGCCAGCAGCTACGGGCAGGGCCGAGCAGATACGCAGTATTTT. Protein sequence: CASSYGQGRADTQYF. The genes are TRBV28 and TRBJ2-3; maybe TRBD1 (5 bases). V lost 6 bases to trimming and J lost 4 bases, with 17 bases between them. The CDR3 has 15 amino acids. CDR1 is MDHEN, CDR2 SYDVKM, per germline.

The rearrangement links TRBV29-1 to TRBJ1-1; D gene ambiguous. With 6 bases removed from V and 2 bases from J, the gap between germline ends came to 16 bases. The germline gives CDR1 SQVTM, CDR2 ANQGSEA. The CDR3 covers 14 residues. Here the CDR3 DNA reads TGCAGCGTCGGGTTCGGTGGGATTAACACTGAAGCTTTCTTT. It yields the protein CSVGFGGINTEAFF.

The genes are TRBV11-2 and TRBJ1-5; tentative D call: TRBD1 (5 bases). Germline values: CDR1 SGHAT, CDR2 FQNNGV. Deletions cut 0 bases from V and 7 bases from J, with 13 bases between. The CDR3 runs to 15 residues. Here the CDR3 reads CASSLEGGVGQPQHF. DNA of the CDR3: TGTGCCAGCAGCTTAGAGGGAGGGGTGGGCCAGCCCCAGCATTTT.

The rearrangement uses TRBV4-1 and TRBJ1-6; D gene ambiguous. Germline CDR1 MGHRA, CDR2 YSYEKL. The V gene lost 0 bases and the J gene lost 3 bases, with 15 bases spanning the gap. The CDR3 covers 18 residues. The CDR3 loop reads CASSQEAQSGIYNSPLHF. CDR3 DNA sequence: TGCGCCAGCAGCCAAGAGGCCCAGTCGGGGATCTATAATTCACCCCTCCACTTT.